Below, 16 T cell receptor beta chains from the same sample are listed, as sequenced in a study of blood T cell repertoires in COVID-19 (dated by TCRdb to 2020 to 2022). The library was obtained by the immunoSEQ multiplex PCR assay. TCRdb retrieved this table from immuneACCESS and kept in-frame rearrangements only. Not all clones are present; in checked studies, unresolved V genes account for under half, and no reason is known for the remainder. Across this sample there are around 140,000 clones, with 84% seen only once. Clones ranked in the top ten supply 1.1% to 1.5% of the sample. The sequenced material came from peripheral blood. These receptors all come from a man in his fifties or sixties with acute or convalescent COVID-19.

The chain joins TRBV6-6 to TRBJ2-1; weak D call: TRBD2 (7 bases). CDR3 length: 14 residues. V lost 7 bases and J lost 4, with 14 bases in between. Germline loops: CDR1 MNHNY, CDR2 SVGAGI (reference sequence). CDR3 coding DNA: TGTGCCAGCAAGGCGGGGGCTAGTTACAATGAGCAGTTCTTC. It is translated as CASKAGASYNEQFF.

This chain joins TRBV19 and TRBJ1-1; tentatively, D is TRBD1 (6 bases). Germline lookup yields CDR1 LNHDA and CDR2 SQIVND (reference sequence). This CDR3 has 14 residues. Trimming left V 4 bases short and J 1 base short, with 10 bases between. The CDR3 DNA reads TGTGCCAGTAGTACGGGGACACCGAACACTGAAGCTTTCTTT. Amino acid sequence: CASSTGTPNTEAFF.

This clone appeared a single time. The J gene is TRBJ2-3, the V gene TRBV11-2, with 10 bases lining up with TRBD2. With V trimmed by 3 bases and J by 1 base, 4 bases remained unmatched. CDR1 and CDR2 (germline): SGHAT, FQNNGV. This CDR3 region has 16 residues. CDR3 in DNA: TGTGCCAGCAGCTTTATCCTAGCGGGGGGCACAGATACGCAGTATTTT. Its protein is CASSFILAGGTDTQYF.

For the CDR3, the DNA is TGTGCCAGCAGTTACGTCCGGGGGACTGAAGCTTTCTTT. This encodes CASSYVRGTEAFF. This sequence joins TRBV6-6 and TRBJ1-1; TRBD1 might be the D (5 bases). The V end lost 2 bases, the J end lost 5 bases, and 9 bases lay between the germline ends. The germline V gene encodes CDR1 MNHNY and CDR2 SVGAGI (reference sequence). The CDR3 length is 13 residues.

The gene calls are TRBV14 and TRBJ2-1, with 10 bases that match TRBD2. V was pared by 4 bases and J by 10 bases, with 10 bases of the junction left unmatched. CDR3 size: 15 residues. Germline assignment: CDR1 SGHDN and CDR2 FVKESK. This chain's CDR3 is CASSLLAGIGVEQFF. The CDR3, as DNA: TGTGCCAGCAGCCTACTAGCGGGGATAGGGGTGGAGCAGTTCTTC.

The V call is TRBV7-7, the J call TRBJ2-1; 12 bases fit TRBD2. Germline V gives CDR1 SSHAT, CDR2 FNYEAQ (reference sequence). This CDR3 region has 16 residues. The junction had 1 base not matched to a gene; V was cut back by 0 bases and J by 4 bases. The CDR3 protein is CASSLALAGGYNEQFF. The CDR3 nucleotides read TGTGCCAGCAGCTTAGCTCTAGCGGGAGGGTACAATGAGCAGTTCTTC.

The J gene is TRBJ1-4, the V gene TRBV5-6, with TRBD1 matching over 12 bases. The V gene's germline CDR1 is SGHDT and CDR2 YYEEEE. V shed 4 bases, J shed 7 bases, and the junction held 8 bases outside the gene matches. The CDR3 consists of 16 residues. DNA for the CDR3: TGTGCCAGCAGCCGCGGGACAGGGGGCTGGGGTGAAAAACTGTTTTTT. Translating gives CASSRGTGGWGEKLFF. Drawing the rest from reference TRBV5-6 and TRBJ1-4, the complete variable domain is DAGVTQSPTHLIKTRGQQVTLRCSPKSGHDTVSWYQQALGQGPQFIFQYYEEEERQRGNFPDRFSGHQFPNYSSELNVNALLLGDSALYLCASSRGTGGWGEKLFFGSGTQLSVL.

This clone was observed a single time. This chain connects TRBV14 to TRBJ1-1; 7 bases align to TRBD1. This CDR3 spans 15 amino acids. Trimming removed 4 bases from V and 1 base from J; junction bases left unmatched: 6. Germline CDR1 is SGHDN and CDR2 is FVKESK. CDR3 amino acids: CASSRHHRGNTEAFF. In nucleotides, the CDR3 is TGTGCCAGCAGCCGCCACCACAGGGGGAACACTGAAGCTTTCTTT.

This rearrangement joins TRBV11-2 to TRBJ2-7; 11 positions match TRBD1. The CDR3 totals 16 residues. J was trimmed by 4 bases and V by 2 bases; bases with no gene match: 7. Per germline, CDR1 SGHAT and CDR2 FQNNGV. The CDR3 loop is CASSLRPGQGGYEQYF. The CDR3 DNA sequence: TGTGCCAGCAGCTTAAGACCGGGACAGGGGGGATACGAGCAGTACTTC.

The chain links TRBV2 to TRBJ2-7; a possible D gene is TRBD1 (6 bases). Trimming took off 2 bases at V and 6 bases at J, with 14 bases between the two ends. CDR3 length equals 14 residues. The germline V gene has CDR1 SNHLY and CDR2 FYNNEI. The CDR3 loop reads CASSEPAGASEQYF. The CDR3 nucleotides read TGTGCCAGCAGTGAACCAGCAGGGGCGAGCGAGCAGTACTTC.

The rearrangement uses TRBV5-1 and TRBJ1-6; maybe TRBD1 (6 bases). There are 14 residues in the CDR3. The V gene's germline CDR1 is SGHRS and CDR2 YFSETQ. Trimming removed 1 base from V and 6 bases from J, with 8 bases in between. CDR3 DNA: TGCGCCAGCAGCTTGAGCAGGGGTAATTCACCCCTCCACTTT. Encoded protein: CASSLSRGNSPLHF.

CDR3 in amino acids: CASSDGPYNEQFF. The CDR3 DNA follows: TGCGCCAGCAGTGATGGCCCCTACAATGAGCAGTTCTTC. The chain employs TRBV10-1 and TRBJ2-1; no reliable D call. The CDR3 totals 13 residues. CDR1 is WNHNN and CDR2 is SYGVQD in the germline V gene (reference sequence). Trimming shortened V by 3 bases and J by 2 bases, and 5 bases separated the two germline ends.

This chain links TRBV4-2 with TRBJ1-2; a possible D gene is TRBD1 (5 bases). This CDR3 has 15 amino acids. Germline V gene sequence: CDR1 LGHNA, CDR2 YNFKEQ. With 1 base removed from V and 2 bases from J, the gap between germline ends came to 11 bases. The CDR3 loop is CASSQGGEGNYGYTF. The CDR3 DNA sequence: TGTGCCAGCAGCCAAGGAGGGGAGGGAAACTATGGCTACACCTTC.

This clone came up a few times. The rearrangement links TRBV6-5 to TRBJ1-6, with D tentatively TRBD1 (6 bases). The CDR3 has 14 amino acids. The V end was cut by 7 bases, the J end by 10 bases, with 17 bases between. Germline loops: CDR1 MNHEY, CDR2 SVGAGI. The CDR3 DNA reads TGTGCCAGCACCTCGGGACACGCGGAATCACCCCTCCACTTT. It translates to CASTSGHAESPLHF.

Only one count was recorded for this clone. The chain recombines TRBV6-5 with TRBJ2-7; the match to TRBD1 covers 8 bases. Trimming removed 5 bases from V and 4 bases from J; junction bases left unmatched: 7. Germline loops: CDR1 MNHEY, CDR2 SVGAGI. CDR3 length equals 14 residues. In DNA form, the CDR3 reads TGTGCCAGCAGTATCGGGACAGGTCAATACGAGCAGTACTTC. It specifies CASSIGTGQYEQYF.

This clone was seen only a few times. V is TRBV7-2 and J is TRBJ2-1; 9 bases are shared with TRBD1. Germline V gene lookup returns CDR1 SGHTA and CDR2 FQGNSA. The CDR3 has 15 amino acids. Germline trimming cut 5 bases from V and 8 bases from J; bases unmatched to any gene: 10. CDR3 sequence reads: CASSQGQGTEDEQFF. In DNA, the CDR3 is TGTGCCAGCAGCCAGGGACAGGGTACTGAGGATGAGCAGTTCTTC.